This TCR beta chain was profiled in a study of beta chain features in type 1 diabetes. Study results and limitations: TCRB repertoires of naive, central memory and Treg cells appeared more similar among patients than among healthy donors. Type 1 diabetes patients had TCRB CDR3s that were shorter (moderately but significantly so) in all four CD4+ subsets.

Markers CD45RO/CCR7/CD25/CD127/CD95/CD27 served to sort CD4+ naive, central memory, regulatory and stem cell-like memory cells. Points on this clone: Antigen unknown.

With 4 bases clipped from V and 9 bases from J, the junction kept 8 bases outside the gene matches. The CDR3 is 14 amino acids. CDR1 MDHEN and CDR2 SYDVKM come from the germline V gene. Reverse transcribing all isolated RNA meant expressed TCRB transcripts were sequenced. Libraries were prepared by immunoSEQ multiplex PCR; TCRdb keeps only in-frame clonotypes and omits some of them. Among under 400,000 clones listed, around 12% were seen once. This receptor was obtained from a woman between 18 and 29 years old with type 1 diabetes. V usage is TRBV28 and J usage is TRBJ2-1; TRBD2 matches 8 bases. The sample comprised naive CD4+ T cells from blood. The CDR3 spells CASSSGTSWTEQFF. The CDR3 DNA reads TGTGCCAGCAGTTCCGGGACTAGTTGGACTGAGCAGTTCTTC.